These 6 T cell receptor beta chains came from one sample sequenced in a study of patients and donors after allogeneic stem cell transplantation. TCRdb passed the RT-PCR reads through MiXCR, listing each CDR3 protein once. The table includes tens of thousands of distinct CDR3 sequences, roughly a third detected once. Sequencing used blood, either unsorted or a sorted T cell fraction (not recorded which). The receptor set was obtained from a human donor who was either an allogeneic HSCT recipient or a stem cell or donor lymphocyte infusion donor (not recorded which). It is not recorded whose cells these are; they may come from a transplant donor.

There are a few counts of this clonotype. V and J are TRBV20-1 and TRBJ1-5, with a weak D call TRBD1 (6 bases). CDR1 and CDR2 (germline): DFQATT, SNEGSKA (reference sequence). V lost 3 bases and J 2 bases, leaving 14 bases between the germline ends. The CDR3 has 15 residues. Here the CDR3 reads CSASLGTFGNQPQHF. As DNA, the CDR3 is TGCAGTGCTAGCCTGGGGACATTTGGCAATCAGCCCCAGCATTTT.

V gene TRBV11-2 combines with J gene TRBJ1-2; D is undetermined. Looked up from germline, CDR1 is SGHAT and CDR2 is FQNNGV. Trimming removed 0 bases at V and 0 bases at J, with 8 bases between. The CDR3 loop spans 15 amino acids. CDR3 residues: CASSLEVVANYGYTF. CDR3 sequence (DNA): TGTGCCAGCAGCTTAGAGGTCGTAGCTAACTATGGCTACACCTTC.

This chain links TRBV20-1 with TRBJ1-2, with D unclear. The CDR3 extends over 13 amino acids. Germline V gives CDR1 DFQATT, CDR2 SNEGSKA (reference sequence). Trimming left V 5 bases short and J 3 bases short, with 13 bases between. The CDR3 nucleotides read TGCAGTGCTGCTATTCTGCAATACTATGGCTACACCTTC. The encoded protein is CSAAILQYYGYTF.

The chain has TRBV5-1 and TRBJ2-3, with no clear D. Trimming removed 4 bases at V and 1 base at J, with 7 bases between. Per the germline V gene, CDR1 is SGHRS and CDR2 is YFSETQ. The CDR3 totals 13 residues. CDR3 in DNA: TGCGCCAGCAGCCTGGGTGGCACAGATACGCAGTATTTT. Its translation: CASSLGGTDTQYF. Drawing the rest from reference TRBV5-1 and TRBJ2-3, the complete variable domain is KAGVTQTPRYLIKTRGQQVTLSCSPISGHRSVSWYQQTPGQGLQFLFEYFSETQRNKGNFPGRFSGRQFSNSRSEMNVSTLELGDSALYLCASSLGGTDTQYFGPGTRLTVL.

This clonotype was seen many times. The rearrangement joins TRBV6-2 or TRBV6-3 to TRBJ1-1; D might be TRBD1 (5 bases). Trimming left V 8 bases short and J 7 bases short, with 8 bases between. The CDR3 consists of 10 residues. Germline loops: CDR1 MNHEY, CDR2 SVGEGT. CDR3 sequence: CASGGIEAFF. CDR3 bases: TGTGCCAGCGGGGGTATTGAAGCTTTCTTT.

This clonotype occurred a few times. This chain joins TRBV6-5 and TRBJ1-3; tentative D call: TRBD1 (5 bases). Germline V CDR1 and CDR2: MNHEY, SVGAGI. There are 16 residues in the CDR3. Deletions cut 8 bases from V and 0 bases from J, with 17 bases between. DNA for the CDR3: TGTGCCAGCCTTCCGACTTACAGGAGCTCTGGAAACACCATATATTTT. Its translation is CASLPTYRSSGNTIYF.